A selection of T cell receptor beta chains follows, all from one sample in a study of blood T cell repertoires in COVID-19. Sequencing used immunoSEQ multiplex PCR; TCRdb keeps in-frame clones, though not all of them. The table shows around 170,000 clones, with 78% occurring only once. Input material: peripheral blood. These TCRs come from a woman aged 80 or over with acute or convalescent COVID-19. CDR3s include the opening cysteine and the closing phenylalanine or tryptophan. A D gene is named only where the DNA matches it firmly. Size is stated for part of the rows, as once, few or many counts, or as a class when the clone is expanded.

TRBV19	15	TRBD2	TRBJ2-3	-	CASSQPSGTTDTQYF	TGTGCCAGTAGTCAACCTAGCGGGACCACAGATACGCAGTATTTT
TRBV7-9	14	-	TRBJ2-3	-	CASSQRTGSDTQYF	TGTGCCAGCAGTCAAAGGACTGGTTCAGATACGCAGTATTTT
TRBV6-6	15	TRBD1	TRBJ1-1	-	CASSPGQGQVTEAFF	TGTGCCAGCAGTCCCGGACAGGGCCAAGTCACTGAAGCTTTCTTT
TRBV11-3	15	-	TRBJ2-1	many	CASSLGGMVSNEQFF	TGTGCCAGCAGCTTAGGCGGGATGGTGAGCAATGAGCAGTTCTTC
TRBV7-9	15	TRBD1	TRBJ1-6	-	CASSQGATYNSPLHF	TGTGCCAGCAGCCAGGGGGCAACCTATAATTCACCCCTCCACTTT
TRBV5-8	15	-	TRBJ1-6	-	CASSPDSSNNSPLHF	TGTGCCAGCAGCCCTGACAGCTCCAATAATTCACCCCTCCACTTT
TRBV2	13	-	TRBJ1-6	-	CASSEQYNSPLHF	TGTGCCAGCAGTGAACAGTATAATTCACCCCTCCACTTT
TRBV6-2/TRBV6-3	15	-	TRBJ2-3	-	CASSYTGTTTDTQYF	TGTGCCAGCAGTTACACAGGGACCACCACAGATACGCAGTATTTT
TRBV5-1	16	-	TRBJ1-2	once	CASSSTDSYPNYGYTF	TGCGCCAGCAGTTCTACAGACAGCTACCCTAACTATGGCTACACCTTC
TRBV5-4	16	TRBD1	TRBJ1-2	-	CASSSGTGSGNYGYTF	TGTGCCAGCAGTTCAGGGACAGGCTCCGGTAACTATGGCTACACCTTC
TRBV5-1	12	-	TRBJ1-2	-	CASSSDRYGYTF	TGCGCCAGCAGCTCGGACAGATATGGCTACACCTTC
TRBV2	13	-	TRBJ2-7	-	CASKRQPPYEQYF	TGTGCCAGCAAGCGTCAACCACCCTACGAGCAGTACTTC
TRBV24-1	13	-	TRBJ1-5	-	CAAGGDSNQPQHF	TGTGCCGCCGGGGGGGATAGCAATCAGCCCCAGCATTTT
TRBV5-1	15	TRBD1	TRBJ2-2	-	CASRQGGPNTGELFF	TGCGCCAGCAGACAGGGGGGACCGAACACCGGGGAGCTGTTTTTT
TRBV3-1/TRBV3-2	15	-	TRBJ2-5	-	CASSQEPGNQETQYF	TGTGCCAGCAGCCAAGAACCGGGAAACCAAGAGACCCAGTACTTC
TRBV2	13	-	TRBJ1-1	-	CASSDERYTEAFF	TGTGCCAGCAGTGATGAGCGCTACACTGAAGCTTTCTTT
TRBV7-8	15	TRBD1	TRBJ2-2	-	CASRRDRVGTGELFF	TGTGCCAGCAGACGAGACAGGGTTGGGACCGGGGAGCTGTTTTTT
TRBV29-1	14	-	TRBJ2-1	-	CSVEGTESYNEQFF	TGCAGCGTTGAAGGGACTGAGTCCTACAATGAGCAGTTCTTC
TRBV28	13	-	TRBJ2-3	-	CASRQQGSDTQYF	TGTGCCAGCAGGCAACAGGGCTCAGATACGCAGTATTTT
TRBV30	13	-	TRBJ1-2	-	CAWSVKGGYGYTF	TGTGCCTGGAGTGTAAAGGGGGGGTATGGCTACACCTTC
TRBV4-1	12	-	TRBJ2-3	-	CASSHVADTQYF	TGCGCCAGCAGCCATGTAGCGGATACGCAGTATTTT
TRBV5-3	16	-	TRBJ1-6	-	CARSLSGTGSGSPLHF	TGTGCCAGAAGCTTGAGTGGTACAGGGTCCGGCTCACCCCTCCACTTT
TRBV19	13	-	TRBJ1-2	-	CASSITQITGYTF	TGTGCCAGTAGTATCACACAGATCACTGGCTACACCTTC
TRBV24-1	16	TRBD2	TRBJ2-1	-	CATSDALAVQYNEQFF	TGTGCCACCAGTGACGCACTAGCGGTCCAATACAATGAGCAGTTCTTC
TRBV6-5	14	-	TRBJ1-1	-	CASSYSRGHTEAFF	TGTGCCAGCAGTTACTCGCGTGGGCACACTGAAGCTTTCTTT
TRBV2	15	-	TRBJ1-1	-	CASSGDMGRYTEAFF	TGTGCCAGCAGTGGAGATATGGGGAGGTACACTGAAGCTTTCTTT